The subject of this entry is one T cell receptor beta chain. The data derive from a study of blood T cell repertoires in COVID-19. Study-level background: There were acute and convalescent COVID-19 samples, and they came from the United States, Italy and Spain. PBMCs, B-cell-depleted T cells, or T cells provided the cDNA or gDNA that made up the material.

Per the study methods: Estimated nucleated cell counts came from reference gene primer amplification. The protocol was immunoSEQ multiplex PCR, while the TCRdb copy is restricted to in-frame clones and leaves out a portion. V and J calls plus clone size are reproduced from that table; the DNA served to infer D and trimming. In the table there are 300,000 to 450,000 clones, less than 85% of which are singletons. The ends were cut back, 4 bases at V and 4 bases at J, with 16 bases in the middle. The CDR3 has 15 amino acids. Looked up from germline, CDR1 is PRHDT and CDR2 is FYEKMQ (reference sequence).

V usage is TRBV13 and J usage is TRBJ1-1; D may be TRBD1 (6 bases). What was sequenced was peripheral blood. The source of this sequence is a woman aged 18-30 years with acute or convalescent COVID-19. The CDR3: CASSSRGTKTTEAFF. The CDR3 DNA reads as TGTGCCAGCAGCTCTAGGGGGACCAAGACCACTGAAGCTTTCTTT.